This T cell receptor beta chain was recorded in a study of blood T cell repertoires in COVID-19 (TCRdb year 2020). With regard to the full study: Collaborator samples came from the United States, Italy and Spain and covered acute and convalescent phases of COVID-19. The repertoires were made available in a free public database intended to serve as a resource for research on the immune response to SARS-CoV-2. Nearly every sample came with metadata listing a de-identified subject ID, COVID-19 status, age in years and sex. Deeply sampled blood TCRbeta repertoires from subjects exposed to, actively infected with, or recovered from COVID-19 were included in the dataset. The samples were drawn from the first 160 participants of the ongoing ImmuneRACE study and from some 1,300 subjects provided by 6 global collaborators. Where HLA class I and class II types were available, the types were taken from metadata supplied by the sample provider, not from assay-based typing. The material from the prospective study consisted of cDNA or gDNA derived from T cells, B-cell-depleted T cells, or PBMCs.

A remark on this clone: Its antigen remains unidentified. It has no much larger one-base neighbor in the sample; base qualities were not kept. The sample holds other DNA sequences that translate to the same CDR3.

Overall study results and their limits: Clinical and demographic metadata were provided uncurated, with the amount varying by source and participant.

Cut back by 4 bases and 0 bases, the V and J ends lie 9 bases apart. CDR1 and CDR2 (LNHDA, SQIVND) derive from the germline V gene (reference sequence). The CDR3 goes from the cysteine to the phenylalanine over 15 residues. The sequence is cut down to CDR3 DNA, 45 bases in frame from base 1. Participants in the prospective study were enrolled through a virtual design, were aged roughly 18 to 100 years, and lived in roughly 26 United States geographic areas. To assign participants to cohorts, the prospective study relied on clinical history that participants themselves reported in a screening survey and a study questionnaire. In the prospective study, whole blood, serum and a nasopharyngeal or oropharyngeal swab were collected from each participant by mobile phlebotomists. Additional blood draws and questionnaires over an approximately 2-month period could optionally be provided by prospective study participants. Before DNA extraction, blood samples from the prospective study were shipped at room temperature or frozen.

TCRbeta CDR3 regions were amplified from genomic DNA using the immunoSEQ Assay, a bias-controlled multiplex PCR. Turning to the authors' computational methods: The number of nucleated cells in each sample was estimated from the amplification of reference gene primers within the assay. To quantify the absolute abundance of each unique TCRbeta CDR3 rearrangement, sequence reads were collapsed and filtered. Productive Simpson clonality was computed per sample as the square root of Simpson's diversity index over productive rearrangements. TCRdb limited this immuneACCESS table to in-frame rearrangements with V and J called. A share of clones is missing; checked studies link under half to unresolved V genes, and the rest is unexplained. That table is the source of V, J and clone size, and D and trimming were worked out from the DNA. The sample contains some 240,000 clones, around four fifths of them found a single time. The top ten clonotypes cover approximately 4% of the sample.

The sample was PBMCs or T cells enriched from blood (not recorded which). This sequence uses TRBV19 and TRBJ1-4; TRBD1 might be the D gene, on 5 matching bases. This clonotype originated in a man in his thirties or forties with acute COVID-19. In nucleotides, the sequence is TGTGCCAGTAGTACGGGGACTGCAACTAATGAAAAACTGTTTTTT. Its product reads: CASSTGTATNEKLFF.